The present TCR beta chain was sequenced within a study of shared clonotypes between healthy human individuals. On sorted subsets, replicate PCRs used about 200 ng DNA, or some 28,000 T cell genomes. Sequenced by immunoSEQ multiplex PCR; TCRdb stores in-frame clones only, minus some. The sample contains more than 550,000 clones, roughly nine tenths of which appear only once. The CDR3 has 14 amino acids. The V and J ends lost 2 bases and 5 bases respectively, with 13 bases between them. The germline CDR1 and CDR2 sequences are SGHVS and FQNEAQ. As defined, naive CD8 cells were CD45RO-negative and positively selected for CCR7, with terminally differentiated effector memory CD45RA+ cells excluded. Nashville, Tennessee was home to all donors, each a Caucasian adult. A word on this clone: Its antigen is not known.

Overall study results and limits: Clonotype sharing among donors, it was expected, would be affected by sequencing depth.

This chain connects TRBV7-8 to TRBJ2-7, with D possibly matching TRBD1 (6 bases). This sequence originates from a man aged 25-45 years in good health. Sample: naive CD8+ T cells sorted from blood. The CDR3 bases are TGTGCCAGCAGCTTAAACAGGGCAGGCAACGAGCAGTACTTC. It specifies CASSLNRAGNEQYF.